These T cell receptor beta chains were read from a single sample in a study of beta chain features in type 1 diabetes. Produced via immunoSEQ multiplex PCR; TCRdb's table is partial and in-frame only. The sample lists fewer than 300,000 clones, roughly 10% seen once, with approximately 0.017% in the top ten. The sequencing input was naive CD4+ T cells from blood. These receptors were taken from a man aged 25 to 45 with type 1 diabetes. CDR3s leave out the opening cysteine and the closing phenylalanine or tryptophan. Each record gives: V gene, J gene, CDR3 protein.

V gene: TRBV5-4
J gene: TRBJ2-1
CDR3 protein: ASSRIDLGNEQF

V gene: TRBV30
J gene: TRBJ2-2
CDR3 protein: AWSVGFSGTGELF

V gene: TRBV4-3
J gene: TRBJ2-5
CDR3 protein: ASSQGTSGGRETQY

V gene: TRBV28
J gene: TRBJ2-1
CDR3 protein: ASSPSGLDKYNEQF

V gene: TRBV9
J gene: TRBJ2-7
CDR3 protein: ASSVVAGAVEQY

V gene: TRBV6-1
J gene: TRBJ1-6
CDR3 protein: ASSDGRGSSSYNSPLH

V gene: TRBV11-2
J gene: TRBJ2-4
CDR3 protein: ASRDRRAKNIQY

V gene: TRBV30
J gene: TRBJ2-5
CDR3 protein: AWGLAETQY

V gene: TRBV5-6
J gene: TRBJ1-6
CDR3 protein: ASSLGDSGINSPLH

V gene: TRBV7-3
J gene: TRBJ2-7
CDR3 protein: ASSPPGPTREQY

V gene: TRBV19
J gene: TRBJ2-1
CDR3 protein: ASRPPGGSYNEQF

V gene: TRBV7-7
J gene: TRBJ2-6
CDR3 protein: ASSPYQESSGANVLT

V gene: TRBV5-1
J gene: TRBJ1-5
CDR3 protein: ASSLSGSNQPQH

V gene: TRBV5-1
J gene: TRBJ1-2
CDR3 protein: ASSPGQNYGYT

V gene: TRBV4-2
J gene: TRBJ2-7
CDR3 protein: ASSRTSGVFDEQY

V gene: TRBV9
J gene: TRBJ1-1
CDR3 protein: ASSPGLYLNTEAF

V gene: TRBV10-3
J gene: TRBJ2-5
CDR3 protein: AISGSSGDQETQY

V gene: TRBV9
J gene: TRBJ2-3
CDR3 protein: ASESPGGDTQY

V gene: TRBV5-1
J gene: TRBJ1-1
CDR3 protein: ASSLGTGQLHTEAF

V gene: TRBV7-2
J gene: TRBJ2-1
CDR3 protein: ASSLVVGGPYNEQF

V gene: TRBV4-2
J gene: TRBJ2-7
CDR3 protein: ASSQDPQGERSYEQY

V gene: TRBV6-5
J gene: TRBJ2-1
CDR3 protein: ASSRLAGNYNEQF

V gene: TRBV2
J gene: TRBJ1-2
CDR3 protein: ASSLLTGGTVGYT

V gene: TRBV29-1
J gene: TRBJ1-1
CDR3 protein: SAETGGGTEAF

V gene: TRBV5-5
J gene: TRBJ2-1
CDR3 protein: ASTKGRYGEQF